This entry lists 24 T cell receptor beta chains sequenced from one sample in a study of T cells in Graves' hyperthyroidism and ophthalmopathy. Amplified TCR beta CDR3 regions came from RNA transcripts. The TCR CDR3 first-round RT-PCR relied on the HTBI primer set. TCRdb used MiXCR to reprocess the multiplex PCR reads, holding one entry per CDR3 protein. The table includes 550,000 to 600,000 distinct CDR3 sequences, approximately 15% detected once. Source material: blood. The receptors were sampled from a young woman with Graves' ophthalmopathy.

In its sample, this clonotype was seen many times. The chain carries TRBV12-3 or TRBV12-4 and TRBJ1-2; TRBD1 matches 8 bases. V lost 5 bases, J lost 6 bases, and 8 bases stayed unmatched. The CDR3 contains 14 residues. CDR3 sequence reads: CASSPQMTGDGYTF. The CDR3, as DNA: TGTGCCAGCAGTCCACAGATGACAGGGGATGGCTACACCTTC.

This clonotype was observed a handful of times. This rearrangement joins TRBV13 to TRBJ2-5; D not resolved. Germline assignment: CDR1 PRHDT and CDR2 FYEKMQ (reference sequence). Trimming removed 0 bases at V and 3 bases at J, with 8 bases between. The CDR3 has 14 residues. In nucleotides, the CDR3 is TGTGCCAGCAGCTTAGGGCAGAAAGAAGAGACCCAGTACTTC. Encoded protein: CASSLGQKEETQYF.

This clonotype was seen many times. The V and J genes are TRBV9 and TRBJ1-2, with D maybe TRBD1 (5 bases). The V end lost 6 bases, the J end lost 8 bases, and 14 bases lay between the germline ends. Germline V gene data show CDR1 as SGDLS and CDR2 as YYNGEE. The CDR3 has 12 residues. The CDR3 sequence is CASTTPREGYTF. CDR3 nucleotides: TGTGCCAGCACTACCCCCAGGGAGGGCTACACCTTC.

J is TRBJ1-4 and V is TRBV19; D unclear. The CDR3 runs 13 residues. V was shortened by 1 base and J by 8 bases, with 8 bases between the two germline ends. Germline V lookup: CDR1 LNHDA, CDR2 SQIVND (reference sequence). In DNA, the CDR3 is TGTGCCAGTAGTATAGTACATGGGGAAAAACTGTTTTTT. Translating it yields CASSIVHGEKLFF.

The chain has TRBV2 and TRBJ2-3, with D possibly TRBD1 on 5 matching bases. The CDR3 runs 14 residues. The ends were cut back, 6 bases at V and 6 bases at J, with 16 bases in the middle. The germline gives CDR1 SNHLY, CDR2 FYNNEI. CDR3 nucleotides: TGTGCCAGCAGCGCCGGCAGGGTCCGGGATACGCAGTATTTT. Translation: CASSAGRVRDTQYF.

There are a few counts of this clonotype. J is TRBJ2-1 and V is TRBV7-3, with 12 bases matching TRBD2. There are 16 residues in the CDR3. V shed 5 bases and J 6 bases; nucleotides not matched to a gene: 8. The V gene's germline CDR1 is SGHTA and CDR2 FQGTGA. In nucleotides, the CDR3 is TGTGCCAGCAGCCCACCCGGACTAGCGGGGACCAATGAGCAGTTCTTC. Amino acids: CASSPPGLAGTNEQFF.

This clonotype was seen many times. The V call is TRBV7-3, the J call TRBJ2-7, with 14 bases aligning to TRBD2. Germline values: CDR1 SGHTA, CDR2 FQGTGA. The CDR3 runs to 16 residues. The V gene end was trimmed by 4 bases and the J gene end by 5 bases; junction bases not matched to a gene: 7. CDR3 loop: CASSSGTSGSFDEQYF. Written as DNA, the CDR3 is TGTGCCAGCAGCTCCGGGACTAGCGGGAGTTTCGACGAGCAGTACTTC. Full variable domain (outside the CDR3, taken from reference TRBV7-3 and TRBJ2-7): GAGVSQTPSNKVTEKGKYVELRCDPISGHTALYWYRQSLGQGPEFLIYFQGTGAADDSGLPNDRFFAVRPEGSVSTLKIQRTERGDSAVYLCASSSGTSGSFDEQYFGPGTRLTVT.

This clonotype was seen at least ten times. The V and J genes are TRBV7-3 and TRBJ2-2; possibly TRBD1 for D (6 bases). Looked up from germline, CDR1 is SGHTA and CDR2 is FQGTGA. Deletions cut 7 bases from V and 0 bases from J, with 12 bases between. There are 15 residues in the CDR3. CDR3 region: CASTRGGSNTGELFF. In nucleotides, the CDR3 is TGTGCCAGCACCAGAGGGGGATCGAACACCGGGGAGCTGTTTTTT.

In its sample, this clonotype was seen many times. V gene TRBV30 combines with J gene TRBJ1-5; 8 bases are a match to TRBD1. This CDR3 has 15 amino acids. V shed 3 bases, J shed 1 base, and the junction held 5 bases outside the gene matches. The germline V gene encodes CDR1 GTSNPN and CDR2 SVGIG (reference sequence). CDR3 bases: TGTGCCTGGAGGGAACAGGGGGTCAGCAATCAGCCCCAGCATTTT. This sequence encodes CAWREQGVSNQPQHF.

This clonotype was found many times. The gene calls are TRBV7-2 and TRBJ1-5, with 7 nucleotides matching TRBD1. CDR1 SGHTA and CDR2 FQGNSA come from the germline V gene. The CDR3 length is 16 residues. V trimming: 2 bases; J trimming: 6 bases; junction bases outside the gene matches: 10. The CDR3 DNA sequence: TGTGCCAGCAGCTTAATAGGGGGCATAAGTAGTCAGCCCCAGCATTTT. It encodes CASSLIGGISSQPQHF.

This rearrangement joins TRBV9 to TRBJ1-4, with 7 bases fitting TRBD1. V trimming: 4 bases; J trimming: 4 bases; junction bases outside the gene matches: 13. From germline, CDR1 is SGDLS and CDR2 YYNGEE. The CDR3 is 17 amino acids. This CDR3 is CASSPAYTGANNEKLFF. The CDR3 DNA sequence: TGTGCCAGCAGCCCGGCGTACACAGGGGCGAATAATGAAAAACTGTTTTTT. Complete variable domain (other parts from reference TRBV9 and TRBJ1-4): DSGVTQTPKHLITATGQRVTLRCSPRSGDLSVYWYQQSLDQGLQFLIQYYNGEERAKGNILERFSAQQFPDLHSELNLSSLELGDSALYFCASSPAYTGANNEKLFFGSGTQLSVL.

A note on this clonotype: A read error may explain this, as a much larger clone is one base away. The V gene is TRBV6-4, the J gene TRBJ2-2; TRBD2 matches at 9 bases. The junction had 26 bases not matched to a gene; V was cut back by 5 bases and J by 7 bases. Germline V gives CDR1 MRHNA, CDR2 SNTAGT. CDR3 length: 21 amino acids. The CDR3 DNA reads as TGTGCCAGCAGTTACCGAACGATAGAAGCTAGCGGGAATTCCTCCAGCGGGGAGCTGTTTTTT. It is translated as CASSYRTIEASGNSSSGELFF.

This clonotype was seen ten or more times. This rearrangement joins TRBV6-1 to TRBJ2-3; 10 nucleotides align to TRBD1. V was clipped by 5 bases and J by 2 bases; unmatched bases: 7. Per the germline V gene, CDR1 is MNHNS and CDR2 is SASEGT. CDR3 length: 16 residues. The CDR3 nucleotides are TGTGCCAGCAGTCGGGACAGGGGCTCTTCCACAGATACGCAGTATTTT. This translates into CASSRDRGSSTDTQYF.

This clonotype was seen repeatedly, ten times or more. The gene calls are TRBV18 and TRBJ2-1, with 8 positions matching TRBD1. The germline CDR1 and CDR2 sequences are KGHSH and LQKENI. V lost 2 bases to trimming and J lost 2 bases; unmatched junction nucleotides: 5. CDR3 length: 16 amino acids. The CDR3 is CASSPGGQGPYNEQFF. The DNA of the CDR3 is TGTGCCAGCTCACCAGGTGGACAGGGACCCTACAATGAGCAGTTCTTC.

This clonotype showed up many times. This chain connects TRBV20-1 to TRBJ1-1; D uncertain. V was cut by 1 base and J by 7 bases, with 7 bases left in between. Germline values: CDR1 DFQATT, CDR2 SNEGSKA (reference sequence). The CDR3 has 11 residues. The CDR3 reads CSARGGSEAFF. The CDR3 DNA follows: TGCAGTGCTAGAGGGGGAAGTGAAGCTTTCTTT.

This clonotype was seen at least ten times. V is TRBV28 and J is TRBJ2-6, with no clear D. Germline V CDR1 and CDR2: MDHEN, SYDVKM. The CDR3 is 14 residues long. Trimming stripped 5 bases from V and 0 bases from J, with 5 bases between. CDR3 DNA sequence: TGTGCCAGCAGTCACGACTCTGGGGCCAACGTCCTGACTTTC. The encoded protein is CASSHDSGANVLTF.

This clonotype appeared many times. This chain connects TRBV2 to TRBJ2-5; 7 bases match TRBD1. Germline V gene sequence: CDR1 SNHLY, CDR2 FYNNEI. The CDR3 runs to 15 residues. The V and J ends lost 6 bases and 5 bases, in that order; junction bases with no gene match: 12. The CDR3 loop is CASRPRQGISETQYF. CDR3 coding DNA: TGTGCCAGCAGACCGAGACAGGGAATCTCGGAGACCCAGTACTTC. The variable domain in full, completed from reference TRBV2 and TRBJ2-5, reads EPEVTQTPSHQVTQMGQEVILRCVPISNHLYFYWYRQILGQKVEFLVSFYNNEISEKSEIFDDQFSVERPDGSNFTLKIRSTKLEDSAMYFCASRPRQGISETQYFGPGTRLLVL.

This clonotype was detected a few times. This chain joins TRBV10-3 and TRBJ2-2, with no clear D. The CDR3 is made up of 12 amino acids. V dropped 4 bases and J dropped 6 bases, with 6 bases sitting between them. Per the germline V gene, CDR1 is ENHRY and CDR2 is SYGVKD. In DNA, the CDR3 is TGTGCCATCAGTGTGGGGTCCGGGGAGCTGTTTTTT. This gives the protein CAISVGSGELFF.

The chain couples TRBV7-9 to TRBJ2-3, with 14 bases lining up with TRBD2. Germline V gene data show CDR1 as SEHNR and CDR2 as FQNEAQ (reference sequence). Germline trimming cut 3 bases from V and 2 bases from J; bases unmatched to any gene: 7. The CDR3 consists of 18 residues. CDR3 region: CASSFPGGLAGVTDTQYF. CDR3 nucleotides: TGTGCCAGCAGCTTCCCAGGGGGACTAGCGGGGGTCACAGATACGCAGTATTTT. The full variable domain, its missing parts supplied by reference TRBV7-9 and TRBJ2-3, is DTGVSQNPRHKITKRGQNVTFRCDPISEHNRLYWYRQTLGQGPEFLTYFQNEAQLEKSRLLSDRFSAERPKGSFSTLEIQRTEQGDSAMYLCASSFPGGLAGVTDTQYFGPGTRLTVL.

This clonotype was picked up a small number of times. The J gene is TRBJ1-6, the V gene TRBV28; no clear D gene. V dropped 8 bases and J dropped 7 bases, with 12 bases sitting between them. CDR3 length: 13 amino acids. CDR1 MDHEN and CDR2 SYDVKM come from the germline V gene. CDR3: CASHRIVNSPLHF. CDR3 DNA: TGTGCCAGCCATCGGATAGTAAATTCACCCCTCCACTTT.

This clonotype was detected many times. This chain links TRBV3-1 with TRBJ1-4; D is unresolved. The CDR3 length is 15 residues. The germline CDR1 and CDR2 sequences are LGHDT and YNNKEL (reference sequence). The ends were cut back, 5 bases at V and 0 bases at J, with 10 bases in the middle. The CDR3 bases are TGTGCCAGCAGCGACGGGCCGGCAACTAATGAAAAACTGTTTTTT. Translation gives CASSDGPATNEKLFF. The full variable domain, rest sourced from reference TRBV3-1 and TRBJ1-4, is DTAVSQTPKYLVTQMGNDKSIKCEQNLGHDTMYWYKQDSKKFLKIMFSYNNKELIINETVPNRFSPKSPDKAHLNLHINSLELGDSAVYFCASSDGPATNEKLFFGSGTQLSVL.

Ten or more counts support this clonotype. The gene calls are TRBV2 and TRBJ1-4, with TRBD1 as a possible D gene (5 bases). The CDR3 is 16 amino acids. V was cut by 7 bases and J by 2 bases, with 17 bases left in between. Germline loops: CDR1 SNHLY, CDR2 FYNNEI. Here the CDR3 DNA reads TGTGCCAGCAATGAGGCAGGGTACCCGACTAATGAAAAACTGTTTTTT. This sequence encodes CASNEAGYPTNEKLFF.

The chain employs TRBV20-1 and TRBJ1-2, with TRBD1 identical over 8 bases. V was pared by 6 bases and J by 6 bases, with 18 bases of the junction left unmatched. This CDR3 has 16 residues. Germline CDR1 reads DFQATT; CDR2 reads SNEGSKA (reference sequence). This chain's CDR3 is CSAREPTGASTDGYTF. The CDR3 region has the DNA TGCAGTGCCAGGGAACCGACAGGGGCCTCTACGGATGGCTACACCTTC.

This clonotype came up many times. This rearrangement joins TRBV20-1 to TRBJ2-7; tentatively, D is TRBD2 (5 bases). V lost 2 bases and J lost 4, with 15 bases in between. Per the germline V gene, CDR1 is DFQATT and CDR2 is SNEGSKA (reference sequence). This CDR3 has 14 amino acids. The CDR3 reads CSARNELRGYEQYF. CDR3 in DNA: TGCAGTGCTAGAAATGAACTACGGGGTTACGAGCAGTACTTC.